The rows below give T cell receptor beta chains drawn from one sample of a study of cytomegalovirus exposure and HLA in healthy donors. The data were produced by immunoSEQ multiplex PCR, yet TCRdb's version contains in-frame clones alone and is incomplete. The data contain around 160,000 clones, around 68% of them singletons. Sequenced sample: PBMCs. These TCRs come from a woman in her forties in good health and CMV-seropositive. The CDR3 runs from the conserved cysteine through the conserved F or W. A D gene is named only where the DNA matches it firmly. The size field is filled for only some rows; it gives once, few, many or a size class.

j_gene: TRBJ2-3
abundance: .
v_gene: TRBV4-3
d_gene: .
CDR3aa: CASSQFTVGGTDTQYF
CDR3nt: TGCGCCAGCAGCCAATTTACGGTCGGGGGCACAGATACGCAGTATTTT

j_gene: TRBJ2-7
abundance: few
v_gene: TRBV13
d_gene: TRBD1
CDR3aa: CASSSRTGKDEQYF
CDR3nt: TGTGCCAGCAGCTCTCGGACAGGGAAGGACGAGCAGTACTTC

j_gene: TRBJ2-1
abundance: few
v_gene: TRBV4-3
d_gene: TRBD2
CDR3aa: CASSQEVAGTTHNEQFF
CDR3nt: TGCGCCAGCAGCCAAGAGGTCGCCGGGACTACCCACAATGAGCAGTTCTTC

j_gene: TRBJ2-5
abundance: once
v_gene: TRBV5-4
d_gene: .
CDR3aa: CASMPVGGLAREETQYF
CDR3nt: TGTGCCAGCATGCCGGTGGGGGGTCTAGCGAGAGAAGAGACCCAGTACTTC

j_gene: TRBJ2-7
abundance: .
v_gene: TRBV5-1
d_gene: TRBD1
CDR3aa: CASGLSTGNSYEQYF
CDR3nt: TGCGCCAGCGGCTTGTCGACAGGGAACTCCTACGAGCAGTACTTC

j_gene: TRBJ1-5
abundance: .
v_gene: TRBV4-1
d_gene: TRBD1
CDR3aa: CASSQTGTGAQPQHF
CDR3nt: TGCGCCAGCAGCCAAACCGGGACAGGGGCACAGCCCCAGCATTTT

j_gene: TRBJ2-3
abundance: few
v_gene: TRBV7-8
d_gene: TRBD2
CDR3aa: CASSSGDYTDTQYF
CDR3nt: TGTGCCAGCAGCTCCGGGGACTATACAGATACGCAGTATTTT

j_gene: TRBJ2-1
abundance: .
v_gene: TRBV4-1
d_gene: .
CDR3aa: CASSQEEGREQFF
CDR3nt: TGCGCCAGCAGCCAAGAGGAGGGTCGCGAGCAGTTCTTC

j_gene: TRBJ2-5
abundance: .
v_gene: TRBV7-2
d_gene: .
CDR3aa: CASSVDSQETQYF
CDR3nt: TGTGCCAGCAGCGTCGACAGCCAAGAGACCCAGTACTTC

j_gene: TRBJ2-3
abundance: .
v_gene: TRBV27
d_gene: .
CDR3aa: CASSGLASTDTQYF
CDR3nt: TGTGCCAGCAGTGGCTTAGCGAGCACAGATACGCAGTATTTT

j_gene: TRBJ1-5
abundance: few
v_gene: TRBV2
d_gene: .
CDR3aa: CASSEARPLNQPQHF
CDR3nt: TGTGCCAGCAGTGAAGCGAGGCCCCTCAATCAGCCCCAGCATTTT

j_gene: TRBJ1-2
abundance: .
v_gene: TRBV2
d_gene: .
CDR3aa: CASSEGEGGYTF
CDR3nt: TGTGCCAGCAGTGAAGGTGAGGGCGGCTACACCTTC

j_gene: TRBJ2-7
abundance: .
v_gene: TRBV19
d_gene: TRBD1
CDR3aa: CASRTGQSYEQYF
CDR3nt: TGTGCCAGTAGAACGGGACAGTCCTACGAGCAGTACTTC

j_gene: TRBJ1-1
abundance: few
v_gene: TRBV29-1
d_gene: .
CDR3aa: CSLSLGTEAFF
CDR3nt: TGCAGCTTAAGCCTAGGCACTGAAGCTTTCTTT

j_gene: TRBJ1-1
abundance: .
v_gene: TRBV7-9
d_gene: TRBD1
CDR3aa: CASSNPVGQGGTEAFF
CDR3nt: TGTGCCAGCAGCAACCCGGTCGGACAGGGGGGAACTGAAGCTTTCTTT

j_gene: TRBJ2-5
abundance: .
v_gene: TRBV7-9
d_gene: .
CDR3aa: CASSPDSQETQYF
CDR3nt: TGTGCCAGCAGCCCGGACTCTCAAGAGACCCAGTACTTC